Listed below are T cell receptor beta chains from one sample, sequenced in a study of blood T cells in healthy people across ages. TCRdb re-called the 5' RACE reads with MiXCR, one entry per CDR3 protein. The table lists more than 1.4 million distinct CDR3 sequences, approximately 38% of them singletons. Sequences were obtained from blood. The receptors originated from a woman younger than 35 in good health. Both conserved end residues are part of each CDR3. D genes are given only for firm matches. A clone size is listed for some rows: how often the clone was seen (once, few, many), or a class if it is expanded.

j_call d_call v_call clone_size cdr3_aa cdr3_nt
TRBJ2-3 TRBD2 TRBV20-1 NA CSAPKGLALVGTQYF TGCAGTGCACCGAAGGGACTAGCGTTGGTTGGTACGCAGTATTTT
TRBJ2-5 TRBD2 TRBV5-1 once CASSLIAGAFQETQYF TGCGCCAGCAGCTTGATAGCGGGGGCATTCCAAGAGACCCAGTACTTC
TRBJ2-4 NA TRBV14 few CASSYLPGVAKNIQYF TGTGCCAGCAGCTATCTTCCGGGGGTAGCCAAAAACATTCAGTACTTC
TRBJ1-1 NA TRBV30 NA CAWSVLTPNTEAFF TGTGCCTGGAGTGTCCTGACTCCTAACACTGAAGCTTTCTTT
TRBJ2-5 NA TRBV28 NA CASSFGLAREQETQYF TGTGCCAGCAGTTTTGGGCTAGCGAGGGAACAAGAGACCCAGTACTTC
TRBJ2-1 TRBD2 TRBV12-5 NA CASGRSGGVLQETQFF TGTGCTAGTGGTCGTAGCGGGGGAGTACTCCAAGAGACCCAGTTCTTC
TRBJ2-3 NA TRBV18 NA CASSPSTVGDTQYF TGTGCCAGCTCACCCAGTACGGTCGGAGATACGCAGTATTTT
TRBJ2-7 NA TRBV6-2/TRBV6-3 NA CASITNPGRNYEQYF TGTGCCAGCATTACGAATCCGGGACGGAACTACGAGCAGTACTTC
TRBJ1-1 NA TRBV21-1 NA CASSKQVRTEAFF TGTGCCAGCAGCAAGCAGGTTCGGACTGAAGCTTTCTTT
TRBJ2-7 NA TRBV7-2 NA CASSSQGSGWGEQYF TGTGCCAGCAGCTCACAGGGATCTGGTTGGGGCGAGCAGTACTTC
TRBJ1-6 NA TRBV30 NA CAWSDATGPANSPLHF TGTGCCTGGAGTGACGCGACGGGTCCCGCTAATTCACCCCTCCACTTT
TRBJ1-2 NA TRBV12-3/TRBV12-4 few CASSSGRDRFGYTF TGTGCCAGCAGTTCGGGCAGGGATCGTTTTGGCTACACCTTC
TRBJ1-1 NA TRBV18 NA CASSPIHPPKWSTEAFF TGTGCCAGCTCACCAATTCATCCCCCAAAGTGGAGCACTGAAGCTTTCTTT
TRBJ1-1 NA TRBV7-2 NA CASSLVRVNTEAFF TGTGCCAGCAGCTTAGTAAGGGTGAACACTGAAGCTTTCTTT
TRBJ2-3 NA TRBV10-3 few CAISETDTQYF TGTGCCATCAGTGAGACAGATACGCAGTATTTT
TRBJ2-7 NA TRBV6-6 NA CASSPLAPSYEQYF TGTGCCAGCAGCCCTCTAGCGCCTTCCTACGAGCAGTACTTC
TRBJ2-1 NA TRBV10-3 NA CATVPTSSGVSQFF TGTGCCACCGTTCCGACTAGTTCGGGCGTATCGCAGTTCTTC
TRBJ2-3 NA TRBV3-1 NA CASSQAVGGTDTLYF TGTGCCAGCAGCCAAGCGGTGGGGGGGACAGATACGCTGTATTTT
TRBJ1-2 NA TRBV20-1 NA CSTPDTDNYGYTF TGCAGTACTCCGGATACAGACAACTATGGCTACACCTTC
TRBJ1-1 NA TRBV4-1 few CASSQEVAQEGIEAFF TGCGCCAGCAGCCAAGAGGTCGCACAGGAAGGAATTGAAGCTTTCTTT
TRBJ2-7 TRBD1 TRBV2 NA CASIRAGQGYSGEQYF TGTGCCAGCATTCGAGCTGGACAGGGCTATTCGGGCGAGCAGTACTTC
TRBJ2-4 NA TRBV29-1 NA CSVGTLAKNIQYF TGCAGCGTTGGGACCCTAGCCAAAAACATTCAGTACTTC
TRBJ2-1 NA TRBV13 few CASSPSLLPIVNEQFF TGTGCCAGCAGCCCGTCACTATTACCTATCGTCAATGAGCAGTTCTTC
TRBJ2-3 NA TRBV20-1 NA CSAFNSYTDAQYF TGCAGTGCATTCAACAGTTACACAGATGCGCAGTATTTT
TRBJ1-4 NA TRBV12-5 NA CASGLGRQQNEKLFF TGTGCTAGTGGCCTCGGGAGACAGCAAAATGAAAAACTGTTTTTT
TRBJ2-7 NA TRBV20-1 few CSADGAEYYEQYF TGCAGTGCGGACGGTGCCGAATACTACGAGCAGTACTTC
TRBJ2-7 TRBD2 TRBV5-1 NA CASSWGLAGLYNEQYF TGCGCCAGCAGCTGGGGACTAGCGGGACTCTACAATGAGCAGTACTTC
TRBJ2-1 TRBD2 TRBV29-1 NA CSVDSGGVDNEQFF TGCAGCGTTGATAGCGGGGGGGTCGACAATGAGCAGTTCTTC
TRBJ1-4 NA TRBV5-6 few CASSPTPATNEKLFF TGTGCCAGCAGCCCGACCCCTGCAACTAATGAAAAACTGTTTTTT
TRBJ2-3 TRBD2 TRBV11-2 NA CASSRQYGTSGSMYTQYF TGTGCCAGCAGCCGCCAATACGGGACTAGCGGGAGTATGTATACGCAGTATTTT
TRBJ1-5 TRBD1 TRBV6-6 many CASSPTGINQPQHF TGTGCCAGCAGCCCGACAGGGATCAATCAGCCCCAGCATTTT
TRBJ2-5 NA TRBV9 many CASSVSGVIGETQYF TGTGCCAGCAGCGTATCCGGGGTGATTGGAGAGACCCAGTACTTC
TRBJ1-1 NA TRBV7-2 NA CAGSTGRMNTEAFF TGTGCCGGCAGCACAGGAAGGATGAACACTGAAGCTTTCTTT
TRBJ2-7 NA TRBV27 NA CASSFWQDGHREQYF TGTGCCAGCAGTTTTTGGCAGGACGGCCACCGCGAGCAGTACTTC
TRBJ1-2 TRBD1 TRBV11-2 few CASRDRAYGYTF TGTGCCAGCCGTGACAGGGCCTATGGCTACACCTTC
TRBJ2-1 NA TRBV21-1 NA CASRRKTSSYNEQFF TGTGCCAGCAGAAGAAAAACTAGCTCCTACAATGAGCAGTTCTTC
TRBJ2-1 TRBD2 TRBV29-1 few CSVAAGVQETQFF TGCAGCGTTGCCGCGGGAGTGCAAGAGACCCAGTTCTTC
TRBJ2-7 TRBD1 TRBV6-5 NA CASSRDRGETKYF TGTGCCAGCAGTCGGGACAGGGGAGAGACCAAGTACTTC
TRBJ2-7 NA TRBV9 NA CASSVPYEQYF TGTGCCAGCAGTGTTCCCTACGAGCAGTACTTC
TRBJ2-5 NA TRBV12-3/TRBV12-4 NA CASRQGGGTFQETQYF TGTGCCAGCAGGCAGGGGGGAGGGACATTCCAAGAGACCCAGTACTTC
TRBJ2-1 NA TRBV27 NA CASTSRGLGSSYNEQFF TGTGCCAGCACCTCAAGAGGGCTGGGGAGCTCCTACAATGAGCAGTTCTTC
TRBJ1-6 TRBD1 TRBV4-2 NA CASSQPGQGESPLHF TGTGCCAGCAGCCAACCGGGACAGGGTGAGTCACCCCTCCACTTT
TRBJ1-1 NA TRBV27 NA CASSLSGVNWNTEAFF TGTGCCAGCAGTCTTTCGGGGGTAAATTGGAACACTGAAGCTTTCTTT
TRBJ2-3 NA TRBV7-3 NA CACSPMGGATDTQYF TGTGCCTGCAGCCCTATGGGGGGGGCCACAGATACGCAGTATTTT
TRBJ1-1 NA TRBV7-2 NA CASSRTSQGLPNTEAFF TGTGCCAGCAGCCGGACATCGCAGGGGCTGCCAAACACTGAAGCTTTCTTT
TRBJ1-1 NA TRBV5-1 NA CASSLHPDLATEAFF TGCGCCAGCAGCCTACACCCGGATTTAGCCACTGAAGCTTTCTTT
TRBJ2-7 TRBD2 TRBV6-5 NA CASSYARTAGAYEQYF TGTGCCAGCAGTTACGCCAGGACAGCGGGGGCCTACGAGCAGTACTTC
TRBJ2-5 TRBD2 TRBV20-1 few CSAVTGLAGREQYF TGCAGTGCTGTAACGGGACTAGCGGGAAGAGAGCAGTACTTC
TRBJ2-5 TRBD1 TRBV7-9 NA CASSFPGQPAEETQYF TGTGCCAGCAGCTTCCCGGGACAGCCAGCCGAAGAGACCCAGTACTTC
TRBJ1-4 NA TRBV20-1 NA CSARSRTNEKLFF TGCAGTGCTAGATCCAGAACTAATGAAAAACTGTTTTTT
TRBJ2-5 TRBD2 TRBV7-2 NA CASSLGQTTSLETQYF TGTGCCAGCAGCTTAGGCCAGACGACTAGCCTTGAGACCCAGTACTTC
TRBJ1-2 TRBD1 TRBV20-1 NA CSARQGKRDGYTF TGCAGTGCCCGACAGGGAAAAAGGGATGGCTACACCTTC
TRBJ1-1 NA TRBV27 NA CASSLFSAANTEAFF TGTGCCAGCAGTTTATTTTCGGCCGCGAACACTGAAGCTTTCTTT
TRBJ2-1 NA TRBV7-2 NA CASSLRGLLPPNEQFF TGTGCCAGCAGCCTAAGGGGACTTTTACCCCCTAATGAGCAGTTCTTC
TRBJ2-3 TRBD2 TRBV10-3 NA CATHRERGGADTQYF TGTGCCACCCACCGCGAGCGGGGTGGGGCAGATACGCAGTATTTT
TRBJ2-7 NA TRBV5-1 many CASSLDREQYF TGCGCCAGCAGCTTGGATCGCGAGCAGTACTTC